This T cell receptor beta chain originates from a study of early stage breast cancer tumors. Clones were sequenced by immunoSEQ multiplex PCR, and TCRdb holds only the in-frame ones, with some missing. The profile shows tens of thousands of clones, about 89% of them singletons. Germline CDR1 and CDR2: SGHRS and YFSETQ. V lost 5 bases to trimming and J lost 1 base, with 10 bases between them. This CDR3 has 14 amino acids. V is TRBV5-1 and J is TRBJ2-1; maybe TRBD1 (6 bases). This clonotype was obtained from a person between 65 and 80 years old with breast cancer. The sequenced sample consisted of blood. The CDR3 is CASSYRVSYNEQFF. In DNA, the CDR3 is TGCGCCAGCAGTTACAGGGTTTCCTACAATGAGCAGTTCTTC. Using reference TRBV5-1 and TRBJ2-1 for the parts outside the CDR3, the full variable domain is KAGVTQTPRYLIKTRGQQVTLSCSPISGHRSVSWYQQTPGQGLQFLFEYFSETQRNKGNFPGRFSGRQFSNSRSEMNVSTLELGDSALYLCASSYRVSYNEQFFGPGTRLTVL.